One sample yielded the 31 T cell receptor beta chains listed below, sequenced in a study of blood T cell repertoires in COVID-19. Assay: immunoSEQ multiplex PCR; the TCRdb copy retains only in-frame clones and omits some. The sample yields just over 650,000 clones, 75% to 90% seen once. The source material was peripheral blood. Receptors were obtained from a woman aged 18-29 years with acute or convalescent COVID-19.

The chain uses TRBV25-1 and TRBJ1-4; no clear D gene. Germline CDR1 is MGHDK and CDR2 is SYGVNS. This CDR3 comprises 11 residues. The V gene lost 6 bases and the J gene lost 8 bases, with 7 bases spanning the gap. Here the CDR3 reads CASRGVEKLFF. CDR3 coding DNA: TGTGCCAGCAGGGGAGTAGAAAAACTGTTTTTT. The complete variable domain, with remaining parts taken from reference TRBV25-1 and TRBJ1-4, reads EADIYQTPRYLVIGTGKKITLECSQTMGHDKMYWYQQDPGMELHLIHYSYGVNSTEKGDLSSESTVSRIRTEHFPLTLESARPSHTSQYLCASRGVEKLFFGSGTQLSVL.

The chain couples TRBV13 to TRBJ1-2; the match to TRBD1 covers 8 bases. CDR1 and CDR2 (germline): PRHDT, FYEKMQ (reference sequence). The trim removed 5 bases at V and 0 bases at J, leaving 5 bases unmatched. CDR3 size: 15 residues. Here the CDR3 reads CASSVRDRPNYGYTF. The CDR3 region has the DNA TGTGCCAGCAGCGTAAGGGACAGGCCTAACTATGGCTACACCTTC.

The chain links TRBV12-3 or TRBV12-4 to TRBJ1-1, with TRBD1 matching 7 bases. V was clipped by 6 bases and J by 10 bases; unmatched bases: 11. The CDR3 sequence is 13 residues long. The CDR3 region is CASRELRGRRAFF. The CDR3 DNA reads as TGTGCCAGCAGAGAACTGAGGGGGCGCAGAGCTTTCTTT.

The chain combines TRBV15 with TRBJ2-3; D may be TRBD1 (6 bases). Germline V lookup: CDR1 LNHNV, CDR2 YYDKDF (reference sequence). V lost 3 bases and J lost 3, with 19 bases in between. The CDR3 has 17 residues. The CDR3, as DNA: TGTGCCACCAGCAGTCCCGAACTAGAGAGGGGGACAGATACGCAGTATTTT. Translation: CATSSPELERGTDTQYF.

With respect to this clone: At one boundary the junction diverges from the germline segment, which might be a read error. The J gene is TRBJ2-1, the V gene TRBV12-3 or TRBV12-4, with TRBD2 identical over 7 bases. This CDR3 is built from 13 residues. CDR3 region: CVSSPGRLNEQFF. The CDR3 DNA reads as TGTGTCAGCAGTCCCGGGAGGTTGAATGAGCAGTTCTTC.

Turning to this clone: The identical CDR3 is also encoded by other nucleotide sequences in the sample. This chain links TRBV6-5 with TRBJ1-2, with TRBD1 matching over 7 bases. The CDR3 consists of 13 residues. Per the germline V gene, CDR1 is MNHEY and CDR2 is SVGAGI. The trim removed 4 bases at V and 8 bases at J, leaving 7 bases unmatched. For the CDR3, the DNA is TGTGCCAGCAGTTCTGACAGGGCTAGAGGCTACACCTTC. Protein sequence: CASSSDRARGYTF.

V is TRBV7-2 and J is TRBJ2-1; maybe TRBD1 (8 bases). The CDR3 covers 14 residues. Trimming removed 3 bases at V and 7 bases at J, with 13 bases between. The germline V gene encodes CDR1 SGHTA and CDR2 FQGNSA. CDR3 in DNA: TGTGCCAGCAGCTTCACAGGGGGGGGAAATGAGCAGTTCTTC. Translated, it gives CASSFTGGGNEQFF.

This clone was counted between two and nine times. V gene TRBV13 combines with J gene TRBJ1-2; TRBD1 aligns across 7 bases. Per the germline V gene, CDR1 is PRHDT and CDR2 is FYEKMQ (reference sequence). The V and J ends lost 3 bases and 5 bases, in that order; junction bases with no gene match: 6. The CDR3 consists of 14 residues. The CDR3 region has the DNA TGTGCCAGCAGCTTCACAGGGGTTGTGTATGGCTACACCTTC. Amino acids: CASSFTGVVYGYTF.

This sequence joins TRBV5-8 and TRBJ1-1, with unresolved D. Trimming removed 3 bases at V and 11 bases at J, with 23 bases between. Germline assignment: CDR1 SGHTS and CDR2 YDEGEE. CDR3 length: 15 residues. CDR3 DNA sequence: TGTGCCAGCAGCTCCGAGGGCCGGGTCCTTCGATCGGCTTTCTTT. Encoded protein: CASSSEGRVLRSAFF.

The CDR3 DNA follows: TGTGCCAGTAGTATCTACGCGGGCTCTGGAAACACCATATATTTT. It specifies CASSIYAGSGNTIYF. The rearrangement uses TRBV19 and TRBJ1-3, with unresolved D. Germline CDR1 reads LNHDA; CDR2 reads SQIVND (reference sequence). The length of the CDR3 is 15 residues. V was shortened by 3 bases and J by 0 bases, with 9 bases between the two germline ends.

The chain uses TRBV30 and TRBJ1-4, with D maybe TRBD1 (5 bases). CDR3 length: 16 amino acids. Germline V gene data show CDR1 as GTSNPN and CDR2 as SVGIG (reference sequence). V lost 2 bases and J lost 2, with 15 bases in between. In DNA, the CDR3 is TGTGCCTGGAGTCCACTGCAGGGTAGGACTAATGAAAAACTGTTTTTT. This translates into CAWSPLQGRTNEKLFF.

J is TRBJ2-3 and V is TRBV9; 10 bases fit TRBD1. Germline CDR1 reads SGDLS; CDR2 reads YYNGEE. V shed 3 bases, J shed 5 bases, and the junction held 12 bases outside the gene matches. The CDR3 totals 17 residues. In DNA, the CDR3 is TGTGCCAGCAGCGCCCTAACGGGACAGGGGCGTGTAGATACGCAGTATTTT. Protein product: CASSALTGQGRVDTQYF.

J is TRBJ1-5 and V is TRBV2; perhaps TRBD1 as D (5 bases). Germline V CDR1 and CDR2: SNHLY, FYNNEI. V dropped 4 bases and J dropped 3 bases, with 13 bases sitting between them. The CDR3 is 15 amino acids. CDR3 sequence reads: CASSVQQVYNQPQHF. As DNA, the CDR3 is TGTGCCAGCAGTGTCCAACAGGTCTACAATCAGCCCCAGCATTTT.

The sample holds one count of this clone. In the same sample, other DNA sequences code for this CDR3. V gene TRBV5-1 combines with J gene TRBJ1-1; D not resolved. The length of the CDR3 is 11 residues. Germline V gene data show CDR1 as SGHRS and CDR2 as YFSETQ. The germline V and J ends were trimmed by 2 bases and 8 bases, with 7 bases remaining between them. CDR3 sequence (DNA): TGCGCCAGCAGCTTTGGAGCAGAAGCTTTCTTT. Its translation is CASSFGAEAFF.

The chain recombines TRBV6-1 with TRBJ1-2; weak D call: TRBD1 (5 bases). Per the germline V gene, CDR1 is MNHNS and CDR2 is SASEGT. V lost 2 bases and J 7 bases, leaving 20 bases between the germline ends. The CDR3 has 16 amino acids. CDR3: CASSERGYQVFSGYTF. In DNA form, the CDR3 reads TGTGCCAGCAGTGAAAGGGGATACCAGGTGTTTTCTGGCTACACCTTC.

There are a few counts of this clone. The chain's CDR3 is CASSVGQENSPLHF. In DNA, the CDR3 is TGTGCCAGCAGTGTCGGACAGGAGAATTCACCCCTCCACTTT. The chain links TRBV27 to TRBJ1-6, with 7 positions matching TRBD1. With 5 bases clipped from V and 7 bases from J, the junction kept 5 bases outside the gene matches. The CDR3 runs 14 residues. Germline CDR1 reads MNHEY; CDR2 reads SMNVEV (reference sequence).

The chain recombines TRBV2 with TRBJ1-2, with TRBD1 identical over 9 bases. The ends lost 4 bases at V and 4 bases at J; junction bases unmatched: 4. The CDR3 extends over 14 amino acids. Germline V lookup: CDR1 SNHLY, CDR2 FYNNEI. The CDR3 protein is CASSVRDRAYGYTF. Written as DNA, the CDR3 is TGTGCCAGCAGTGTTCGGGACAGGGCCTATGGCTACACCTTC.

This clone has a single count. The chain combines TRBV3-1 (or the pseudogene TRBV3-2) with TRBJ2-7; TRBD2 matches at 8 bases. This CDR3 comprises 17 residues. Trimming cost V 0 bases and J 0 bases; bases outside gene matches: 7. CDR1 and CDR2 from the germline V gene are LGHDT and YNNKEL (reference sequence). The CDR3 is CASSQDFLAGPSYEQYF. The CDR3 bases are TGTGCCAGCAGCCAAGACTTCTTAGCGGGGCCCTCCTACGAGCAGTACTTC.

J is TRBJ2-2 and V is TRBV25-1; D might be TRBD1 (6 bases). Between the trimmed V and J ends, which lost 3 bases and 0 bases, there was a span of 11 bases. Germline V CDR1 and CDR2: MGHDK, SYGVNS. The CDR3 is 16 amino acids. The CDR3 loop is CASSEGARPNTGELFF. Written as DNA, the CDR3 is TGTGCCAGCAGTGAGGGGGCCCGCCCGAACACCGGGGAGCTGTTTTTT.

This sequence joins TRBV2 and TRBJ1-1; no firm D call. The CDR3 covers 13 residues. Per the germline V gene, CDR1 is SNHLY and CDR2 is FYNNEI. Trimming stripped 6 bases from V and 1 base from J, with 9 bases between. The CDR3 DNA is TGTGCCAGCAGAATCGCGGGGAACACTGAAGCTTTCTTT. Amino acid sequence: CASRIAGNTEAFF.

The chain has TRBV3-1 (or the pseudogene TRBV3-2) and TRBJ2-3; D uncertain. The germline V and J ends were trimmed by 0 bases and 2 bases, with 15 bases remaining between them. The CDR3 sequence is 17 residues long. The V gene's germline CDR1 is LGHDT and CDR2 YNNKEL (reference sequence). The CDR3 coding sequence is TGTGCCAGCAGCCAAGATAGTGCCTCCCTTCTCACAGATACGCAGTATTTT. The encoded protein is CASSQDSASLLTDTQYF.

This chain links TRBV5-1 with TRBJ1-5, with D possibly matching TRBD1 (5 bases). The CDR3 runs 15 residues. With 0 bases removed from V and 5 bases from J, the gap between germline ends came to 12 bases. CDR1 and CDR2 from the germline V gene are SGHRS and YFSETQ. For the CDR3, the DNA is TGCGCCAGCAGCTTGGAGGGGCGACCCCATCAGCCCCAGCATTTT. It translates to CASSLEGRPHQPQHF.

The chain carries TRBV5-1 and TRBJ2-7; 8 nucleotides agree with TRBD2. Trimming cost V 0 bases and J 4 bases; bases outside gene matches: 12. CDR3 length: 17 residues. Germline V gene sequence: CDR1 SGHRS, CDR2 YFSETQ. CDR3 loop: CASSLGSPGAGGYEQYF. The CDR3 DNA is TGCGCCAGCAGCTTGGGCTCTCCAGGGGCGGGGGGATACGAGCAGTACTTC.

The chain couples TRBV7-2 to TRBJ2-2; D remains unclear. Germline V gene lookup returns CDR1 SGHTA and CDR2 FQGNSA. V was trimmed by 2 bases and J by 6 bases, leaving 10 bases between them. This CDR3 spans 14 amino acids. The CDR3 DNA sequence: TGTGCCAGCAGCTTACTCGGTGTCTCCGGGGAGCTGTTTTTT. This codes for CASSLLGVSGELFF.

The chain is built from TRBV6-2 or TRBV6-3 and TRBJ1-1; TRBD1 is a possible D gene (5 bases). Germline CDR1 MNHEY, CDR2 SVGEGT. The V end was cut by 6 bases, the J end by 6 bases, with 23 bases between. The length of the CDR3 is 16 residues. In DNA form, the CDR3 reads TGTGCCAGCAGCCCTTGGGGGACTCTTCCTAGTGCTGAAGCTTTCTTT. Amino acids: CASSPWGTLPSAEAFF.

The CDR3 coding sequence is TGCAGCGTTGAGGAGGGATCGAACACTGAAGCTTTCTTT. Translation gives CSVEEGSNTEAFF. The chain employs TRBV29-1 and TRBJ1-1; D call uncertain. CDR3 length: 13 residues. The V end was cut by 3 bases, the J end by 1 base, with 9 bases between. Germline assignment: CDR1 SQVTM and CDR2 ANQGSEA.

The rearrangement uses TRBV24-1 and TRBJ1-2; TRBD1 matches at 9 bases. CDR3 length: 16 amino acids. Germline-derived CDR1 and CDR2 are KGHDR and SFDVKD. Germline trimming cut 4 bases from V and 11 bases from J; bases unmatched to any gene: 16. CDR3: CATSDPGQGGLYAYTF. The DNA of the CDR3 is TGTGCCACCAGTGACCCGGGACAGGGAGGTCTTTATGCGTACACCTTC.

The genes are TRBV2 and TRBJ1-1, with TRBD1 identical over 9 bases. This CDR3 region has 12 residues. Germline CDR1 reads SNHLY; CDR2 reads FYNNEI. The junction had 9 bases not matched to a gene; V was cut back by 8 bases and J by 11 bases. DNA for the CDR3: TGTGCCAGCGCCGGGACAGGGTGGCAGGCTTTCTTT. The encoded protein is CASAGTGWQAFF.

This sequence joins TRBV19 and TRBJ1-4, with D possibly matching TRBD1 (6 bases). V was clipped by 6 bases and J by 11 bases, with 16 bases between them. Looked up from germline, CDR1 is LNHDA and CDR2 is SQIVND (reference sequence). The CDR3 length is 13 residues. The CDR3 is CASSPQTGWKLFF. In DNA form, the CDR3 reads TGTGCCAGTAGCCCCCAGACAGGCTGGAAACTGTTTTTT.

The gene calls are TRBV5-1 and TRBJ1-4; 8 bases are shared with TRBD1. The CDR3 is 17 amino acids. The germline gives CDR1 SGHRS, CDR2 YFSETQ. The junction had 12 bases not matched to a gene; V was cut back by 5 bases and J by 3 bases. This CDR3 reads CASRGTQGAKANEKLFF. For the CDR3, the DNA is TGCGCCAGCAGAGGGACTCAGGGGGCGAAGGCTAATGAAAAACTGTTTTTT.

The chain links TRBV14 to TRBJ1-2, with 10 nucleotides matching TRBD1. The V gene's germline CDR1 is SGHDN and CDR2 FVKESK. The CDR3 contains 15 residues. The trim removed 4 bases at V and 7 bases at J, leaving 9 bases unmatched. CDR3 amino acids: CASSLAFGQGVGYTF. The CDR3 region has the DNA TGTGCCAGCAGCCTCGCCTTTGGACAGGGGGTTGGCTACACCTTC.